Presented here are 8 T cell receptor beta chains from one specimen sequenced in a study of blood T cell repertoires in COVID-19. This table comes from immunoSEQ multiplex PCR, and its TCRdb copy is limited to in-frame clones, with some not included. Among around 270,000 clones listed, approximately 84% were seen once. Sequenced sample: peripheral blood. Receptors originate from a person aged 65 to 85 with COVID-19, enrolled during active disease.

The chain employs TRBV6-5 and TRBJ2-1, with 12 positions matching TRBD2. The CDR3 runs to 15 residues. Unmatched junction bases numbered 7, after V lost 5 bases and J lost 8 bases. Germline values: CDR1 MNHEY, CDR2 SVGAGI. CDR3 amino acids: CASSTRTSGTYEQFF. In DNA, the CDR3 is TGTGCCAGCAGTACACGGACTAGCGGGACCTATGAGCAGTTCTTC.

The CDR3 nucleotides read TGTGCCAGCAGACTCGGGGGAGGGGGCCAAGAGACCCAGTACTTC. Protein sequence: CASRLGGGGQETQYF. J is TRBJ2-5 and V is TRBV28; TRBD2 might be the D (7 bases). This CDR3 is 15 amino acids long. Trimming pared 6 bases from V and 1 base from J, leaving 15 bases between. Germline CDR1 MDHEN, CDR2 SYDVKM.

The V and J genes are TRBV4-1 and TRBJ2-1, with D perhaps TRBD2 (6 bases). The CDR3 spans 17 residues. The V end lost 3 bases, the J end lost 5 bases, and 20 bases lay between the germline ends. Germline loops: CDR1 MGHRA, CDR2 YSYEKL. This chain's CDR3 is CASSHILGGVLNNEQFF. CDR3 bases: TGCGCCAGCAGCCATATTCTCGGAGGGGTTCTAAACAATGAGCAGTTCTTC.

The CDR3 DNA follows: TGTGCCAGCAGCGAGAGACTTTCTCCAGATACGCAGTATTTT. Amino acid sequence: CASSERLSPDTQYF. The V gene is TRBV9, the J gene TRBJ2-3; no clear D gene. Germline V gene sequence: CDR1 SGDLS, CDR2 YYNGEE. The CDR3 covers 14 residues. Trimming took 3 bases from V and 4 from J, leaving 12 bases between them. Combining the CDR3 with reference TRBV9 and TRBJ2-3 gives the whole variable domain DSGVTQTPKHLITATGQRVTLRCSPRSGDLSVYWYQQSLDQGLQFLIQYYNGEERAKGNILERFSAQQFPDLHSELNLSSLELGDSALYFCASSERLSPDTQYFGPGTRLTVL.

This rearrangement joins TRBV4-2 to TRBJ2-1; 10 bases are shared with TRBD2. Germline CDR1 reads LGHNA; CDR2 reads YNFKEQ. Trimming cost V 0 bases and J 7 bases; bases outside gene matches: 9. The length of the CDR3 is 17 residues. This CDR3 reads CASSQEGEAGGANEQFF. CDR3 nucleotides: TGTGCCAGCAGCCAAGAAGGGGAAGCGGGAGGGGCGAATGAGCAGTTCTTC.

The chain joins TRBV11-3 to TRBJ2-1; TRBD1 agrees at 7 bases. V gave up 1 base and J gave up 3 bases; unmatched junction bases: 9. CDR1 is SGHNT, CDR2 YENEEA, per germline. The CDR3 is made up of 17 amino acids. The DNA of the CDR3 is TGTGCCAGCAGCTTAGGTAGTAGTAGGGGGCTCTACAATGAGCAGTTCTTC. It specifies CASSLGSSRGLYNEQFF.

V and J are TRBV11-3 and TRBJ2-1; 10 positions agree with TRBD2. The length of the CDR3 is 15 residues. Per germline, CDR1 SGHNT and CDR2 YENEEA. After removal of 5 bases from V and 3 bases from J, the junction contained 4 bases not matched to a gene. The CDR3 protein is CASSQLAGGYNEQFF. The CDR3 DNA reads as TGTGCCAGCAGCCAGTTAGCGGGAGGCTACAATGAGCAGTTCTTC.

This rearrangement joins TRBV5-1 to TRBJ2-2, with a tentative D call TRBD1 (5 bases). V gave up 7 bases and J gave up 5 bases, with 15 bases separating them. The CDR3 has 14 residues. Germline CDR1 SGHRS, CDR2 YFSETQ. CDR3 protein: CASAKLRETGELFF. The CDR3 DNA is TGCGCCAGCGCAAAACTCAGGGAAACCGGGGAGCTGTTTTTT.